This T cell receptor (beta chain) was captured by sequencing in a study of Ad26.COV2.S vaccination and SARS-CoV-2 variants. This clone was recorded a few times. Stated treatment: about 20 received Ad26.COV2.S at low or high dose, single or two shots; several received placebo; per-sample allocation not given. Specimen acquisition occurred on day 63 following the initial vaccine or placebo injection. Losses at the gene ends were 8 bases for V and 4 bases for J; bases not matched to a gene: 10. Germline lookup yields CDR1 WSHSY and CDR2 SAAADI. This CDR3 is built from 15 residues. TCRdb keeps only in-frame clones here, not all; method: immunoSEQ multiplex PCR. This sample has about 680,000 clones; roughly 90% occur once, and the top ten carry roughly 1.5%.

Sample: peripheral blood, taken in a trial of Ad26.COV2.S vaccine versus placebo. The chain joins TRBV10-2 to TRBJ2-7, with 11 bases aligning to TRBD1. The receptor comes from a person aged 18-60 years who received the Ad26.COV2.S COVID-19 vaccine or a placebo. The CDR3 sequence is CASHDRTGGRYEQYF. The DNA of the CDR3 is TGCGCCAGCCATGACCGGACAGGGGGCCGGTACGAGCAGTACTTC.